This T cell receptor beta chain was obtained from a study of T cell responses to AZD1222 COVID-19 vaccine. Concerning this clone itself: What it binds is not known.

Study conclusions and caveats: With two AZD1222 doses given, Spike-specific TCR breadth and depth both rose. Reports say nearly half of spike-specific TCRs go after unmutated variant regions. At baseline, seropositivity was found in only a handful of AZD1222 recipients.

Sequenced by immunoSEQ multiplex PCR; TCRdb stores in-frame clones only, minus some. The table includes over 150,000 clones, 70% to 90% detected once. There are 15 residues in the CDR3. CDR1 and CDR2 from the germline V gene are MDHEN and SYDVKM. The ends lost 3 bases at V and 2 bases at J; junction bases unmatched: 5. This clonotype originated in an adult who received the AZD1222 COVID-19 vaccine. The V call is TRBV28, the J call TRBJ2-7, with TRBD2 identical over 9 bases. The sequences come from peripheral blood, collected 28 days after the second AZD1222 dose. In DNA form, the CDR3 reads TGTGCCAGCAGTTTTAGGCGGGGGGGGCCCTACGAGCAGTACTTC. Its protein is CASSFRRGGPYEQYF.